Presented here are 28 T cell receptor beta chains from one specimen sequenced in a study of technical replicates of blood from a few donors. TCRdb's copy holds only in-frame clones and misses some; the assay was immunoSEQ multiplex PCR. The sample consists of 55,000 to 75,000 clones, over 85% of them appearing once. Sequenced: PBMCs. The receptors derive from a human donor in good health. Some clones in this sample may be carry-over from other donors' samples.

J is TRBJ2-7 and V is TRBV6-1, with D possibly TRBD1 on 5 matching bases. The V end was cut by 7 bases, the J end by 5 bases, with 21 bases between. The germline gives CDR1 MNHNS, CDR2 SASEGT. The CDR3 is 15 residues long. DNA for the CDR3: TGTGCCAGCACACAAGGGGCTGCGTCGTCCAACGAGCAGTACTTC. It yields the protein CASTQGAASSNEQYF.

The CDR3 region is CASSQGTGSRYEQYF. The CDR3, as DNA: TGTGCCAGCTCACAAGGGACAGGTAGCCGCTACGAGCAGTACTTC. V and J are TRBV18 and TRBJ2-7, with 8 positions matching TRBD1. Unmatched junction bases numbered 8, after V lost 4 bases and J lost 3 bases. The CDR3 covers 15 residues. CDR1 is KGHSH, CDR2 LQKENI, per germline.

The CDR3 reads CASTLGGPVAFF. The CDR3 DNA reads as TGTGCCAGCACCCTCGGGGGGCCAGTGGCTTTCTTT. This rearrangement joins TRBV28 to TRBJ1-1; the D gene is possibly TRBD1 (6 bases). The CDR3 spans 12 residues. V gave up 7 bases and J gave up 11 bases, with 17 bases separating them. The germline CDR1 and CDR2 sequences are MDHEN and SYDVKM.

This clone was seen a single time. This chain links TRBV7-9 with TRBJ1-2; 8 positions agree with TRBD1. Trimming cost V 6 bases and J 0 bases; bases outside gene matches: 6. The CDR3 is made up of 15 amino acids. CDR1 and CDR2 (germline): SEHNR, FQNEAQ (reference sequence). The CDR3 sequence is CASSTDRATNYGYTF. CDR3 nucleotides: TGTGCCAGCAGTACGGACAGGGCCACTAACTATGGCTACACCTTC. Full variable domain (rest looked up from reference TRBV7-9 and TRBJ1-2): DTGVSQNPRHKITKRGQNVTFRCDPISEHNRLYWYRQTLGQGPEFLTYFQNEAQLEKSRLLSDRFSAERPKGSFSTLEIQRTEQGDSAMYLCASSTDRATNYGYTFGSGTRLTVV.

The V call is TRBV30, the J call TRBJ1-1, with 8 nucleotides matching TRBD1. This CDR3 is built from 14 residues. The V segment lost 4 bases and the J segment 1 base; nucleotides outside the gene matches: 5. Germline V gives CDR1 GTSNPN, CDR2 SVGIG (reference sequence). CDR3 DNA sequence: TGTGCCTGGACAGGGGGCTTAGCGAACACTGAAGCTTTCTTT. This gives the protein CAWTGGLANTEAFF.

The J gene is TRBJ1-2, the V gene TRBV5-5; D gene ambiguous. Germline lookup yields CDR1 SGHKS and CDR2 YYEKEE (reference sequence). The CDR3 has 13 amino acids. V was clipped by 0 bases and J by 7 bases, with 10 bases between them. The CDR3 sequence: CASSLAARGGYTF. The CDR3 nucleotides are TGTGCCAGCAGCTTGGCTGCGCGGGGTGGCTACACCTTC.

The DNA of the CDR3 is TGTGCCAGCAGCTCAAGGACAGGGCCTAACTATGGCTACACCTTC. It specifies CASSSRTGPNYGYTF. V usage is TRBV7-8 and J usage is TRBJ1-2, with TRBD1 matching over 8 bases. The junction had 4 bases not matched to a gene; V was cut back by 4 bases and J by 0 bases. From germline, CDR1 is SGHVS and CDR2 FQNEAQ. CDR3 length: 15 residues. The full variable domain, in which reference TRBV7-8 and TRBJ1-2 provide the parts outside the CDR3, is GAGVSQSPRYKVAKRGQDVALRCDPISGHVSLFWYQQALGQGPEFLTYFQNEAQLDKSGLPSDRFFAERPEGSVSTLKIQRTQQEDSAVYLCASSSRTGPNYGYTFGSGTRLTVV.

This chain links TRBV29-1 with TRBJ2-3, with a tentative D call TRBD1 (5 bases). Per the germline V gene, CDR1 is SQVTM and CDR2 is ANQGSEA. With 6 bases removed from V and 4 bases from J, the gap between germline ends came to 20 bases. The length of the CDR3 is 15 residues. CDR3 loop: CSVPAPGLYADTQYF. CDR3 coding DNA: TGCAGCGTCCCCGCTCCAGGGCTGTATGCAGATACGCAGTATTTT.

The chain combines TRBV11-2 with TRBJ1-3; D not certain. This CDR3 is built from 14 residues. V shed 3 bases and J shed 4 bases, with 10 bases lying between them. Germline lookup yields CDR1 SGHAT and CDR2 FQNNGV. The CDR3 loop reads CASSFRSGGNTIYF. DNA of the CDR3: TGTGCCAGCAGCTTTCGATCGGGGGGAAACACCATATATTTT.

A single count supports this clone. The rearrangement uses TRBV9 and TRBJ2-7; the match to TRBD1 covers 11 bases. The CDR3 extends over 14 amino acids. V trimming: 4 bases; J trimming: 4 bases; junction bases outside the gene matches: 4. Per the germline V gene, CDR1 is SGDLS and CDR2 is YYNGEE. In nucleotides, the CDR3 is TGTGCCAGCAGCCGGACAGGGGGCGGGTACGAGCAGTACTTC. This codes for CASSRTGGGYEQYF.

The rearrangement links TRBV7-3 to TRBJ2-3; TRBD2 matches 9 bases. V shed 1 base, J shed 4 bases, and the junction held 6 bases outside the gene matches. The length of the CDR3 is 16 residues. From germline, CDR1 is SGHTA and CDR2 FQGTGA. The CDR3 DNA follows: TGTGCCAGCAGCTTAATGGCGGGGGGGGTCCCAGATACGCAGTATTTT. Protein: CASSLMAGGVPDTQYF.

The CDR3 bases are TGCGCCAGCAGCCAAGACCGGGGACAGTCTCATGAAAAACTGTTTTTT. Translating gives CASSQDRGQSHEKLFF. The chain joins TRBV4-3 to TRBJ1-4; the match to TRBD1 covers 7 bases. The trim removed 0 bases at V and 6 bases at J, leaving 7 bases unmatched. The CDR3 runs to 16 residues. CDR1 and CDR2 from the germline V gene are LGHNA and YSLEER.

The chain links TRBV4-1 to TRBJ1-5; tentatively, D is TRBD1 (5 bases). Looked up from germline, CDR1 is MGHRA and CDR2 is YSYEKL. The CDR3 runs to 16 residues. Trimming took off 0 bases at V and 2 bases at J, with 11 bases between the two ends. CDR3 loop: CASSQDYVRGNQPQHF. CDR3 DNA: TGCGCCAGCAGCCAAGACTATGTCAGGGGCAATCAGCCCCAGCATTTT.

The rearrangement links TRBV5-1 to TRBJ1-3, with D unresolved. Germline CDR1 is SGHRS and CDR2 is YFSETQ. The V gene lost 4 bases and the J gene lost 3 bases, with 8 bases spanning the gap. This CDR3 spans 13 amino acids. The CDR3 nucleotides are TGCGCCAGCAGCGTGGGAGATGGAAACACCATATATTTT. Protein sequence: CASSVGDGNTIYF.

V is TRBV4-2 and J is TRBJ1-4, with D maybe TRBD1 (6 bases). Trimming took off 4 bases at V and 8 bases at J, with 17 bases between the two ends. CDR1 and CDR2 (germline): LGHNA, YNFKEQ. The CDR3 loop spans 15 amino acids. CDR3 loop: CASSLGARGVEKLFF. The CDR3 DNA follows: TGTGCCAGCAGCCTGGGGGCCAGGGGTGTGGAAAAACTGTTTTTT.

The chain combines TRBV4-3 with TRBJ2-2; a possible D gene is TRBD2 (6 bases). The germline V gene has CDR1 LGHNA and CDR2 YSLEER. V was pared by 0 bases and J by 4 bases, with 18 bases between. The CDR3 totals 18 residues. The CDR3 spells CASSQDLRRALPTGELFF. The DNA for the CDR3 is TGCGCCAGCAGCCAAGATTTAAGGAGGGCGCTCCCCACCGGGGAGCTGTTTTTT.

This chain uses TRBV7-3 with TRBJ1-3, with unresolved D. V lost 8 bases and J 0 bases, leaving 14 bases between the germline ends. The CDR3 runs to 15 residues. Looked up from germline, CDR1 is SGHTA and CDR2 is FQGTGA. The CDR3 reads CASGEASSSGNTIYF. CDR3 in DNA: TGTGCCAGCGGAGAGGCCTCGAGCTCTGGAAACACCATATATTTT.

The chain is built from TRBV5-1 and TRBJ2-7; TRBD2 agrees at 9 bases. Germline lookup yields CDR1 SGHRS and CDR2 YFSETQ. The length of the CDR3 is 15 residues. After removal of 4 bases from V and 0 bases from J, the junction contained 5 bases not matched to a gene. The CDR3 region has the DNA TGCGCCAGCAGCAGAAGCGGGGGGACCTCCTACGAGCAGTACTTC. Translating gives CASSRSGGTSYEQYF.

The V and J genes are TRBV18 and TRBJ1-5; D is uncertain. CDR1 is KGHSH, CDR2 LQKENI, per germline. CDR3 length equals 15 residues. The V and J ends lost 4 bases and 0 bases respectively, with 10 bases between them. The CDR3, as DNA: TGTGCCAGCTCACGCGTAACTAATAGCAATCAGCCCCAGCATTTT. This encodes CASSRVTNSNQPQHF.

J is TRBJ2-1 and V is TRBV13, with a weak D call TRBD1 (6 bases). Trimming shortened V by 3 bases and J by 3 bases, and 15 bases separated the two germline ends. The V gene's germline CDR1 is PRHDT and CDR2 FYEKMQ (reference sequence). The CDR3 has 16 residues. The CDR3, as DNA: TGTGCCAGCAGCTTTTCCGAGACAGGTGACTACAATGAGCAGTTCTTC. This codes for CASSFSETGDYNEQFF.

The chain couples TRBV9 to TRBJ2-7; D is perhaps TRBD1 (6 bases). CDR1 SGDLS and CDR2 YYNGEE come from the germline V gene. Deletions cut 4 bases from V and 0 bases from J, with 11 bases between. This CDR3 spans 14 amino acids. The CDR3 here is CASSPWTDSYEQYF. CDR3 nucleotide sequence: TGTGCCAGCAGCCCATGGACAGACTCCTACGAGCAGTACTTC.

The chain joins TRBV7-2 to TRBJ1-1; 9 bases are a match to TRBD1. This CDR3 comprises 15 residues. V was clipped by 6 bases and J by 5 bases; unmatched bases: 10. Germline CDR1 SGHTA, CDR2 FQGNSA. The CDR3 is CASRESQGAVTEAFF. In nucleotides, the CDR3 is TGTGCCAGCAGGGAATCACAGGGGGCGGTGACTGAAGCTTTCTTT.

The J gene is TRBJ2-7, the V gene TRBV30; 9 positions agree with TRBD1. The trim removed 7 bases at V and 5 bases at J, leaving 6 bases unmatched. The V gene's germline CDR1 is GTSNPN and CDR2 SVGIG (reference sequence). This CDR3 spans 12 amino acids. The CDR3 nucleotides are TGTGCCTTTGGACAGGGGAACCACGAGCAGTACTTC. It codes for CAFGQGNHEQYF.

This rearrangement joins TRBV7-6 to TRBJ2-1; 11 nucleotides line up with TRBD2. Germline loops: CDR1 SGHVS, CDR2 FNYEAQ. With V trimmed by 5 bases and J by 7 bases, 10 bases remained unmatched. This CDR3 is 16 amino acids long. CDR3 in amino acids: CASSKLSGGAWNEQFF. The CDR3 nucleotides are TGTGCCAGCAGCAAACTTAGCGGGGGGGCCTGGAATGAGCAGTTCTTC.

The chain is built from TRBV5-8 and TRBJ2-5; 9 bases match TRBD2. After removal of 4 bases from V and 9 bases from J, the junction contained 13 bases not matched to a gene. Germline-derived CDR1 and CDR2 are SGHTS and YDEGEE. CDR3 length equals 15 residues. The CDR3 sequence: CASSLGTSLHGAQYF. The CDR3 bases are TGTGCCAGCAGCCTCGGGACTAGCCTCCATGGGGCCCAGTACTTC.

This clone was seen a handful of times. The genes are TRBV10-3 and TRBJ2-7; TRBD1 agrees at 9 bases. The CDR3 totals 15 residues. CDR1 is ENHRY, CDR2 SYGVKD, per germline. V lost 6 bases and J lost 0; bases outside the gene matches: 6. CDR3 sequence reads: CAIRGTGPSSYEQYF. In nucleotides, the CDR3 is TGTGCCATCAGGGGGACAGGGCCAAGCTCCTACGAGCAGTACTTC.

V usage is TRBV11-1 and J usage is TRBJ2-1; D is possibly TRBD1 (6 bases). Germline CDR1 is SGHAT and CDR2 is FQDESV (reference sequence). The V end lost 4 bases, the J end lost 0 bases, and 16 bases lay between the germline ends. The CDR3 sequence is 17 residues long. The CDR3 is CASSSDPGASSYNEQFF. The CDR3 bases are TGTGCCAGCAGCTCAGATCCAGGGGCCAGCTCCTACAATGAGCAGTTCTTC.

This rearrangement joins TRBV4-2 to TRBJ2-3; D remains unclear. Germline V lookup: CDR1 LGHNA, CDR2 YNFKEQ. Between the trimmed V and J ends, which lost 2 bases and 5 bases, there was a span of 14 bases. The CDR3 has 15 residues. DNA for the CDR3: TGTGCCAGCAGCCAACAAAGTGCAGTTCAAGATACGCAGTATTTT. This encodes CASSQQSAVQDTQYF.